This T cell receptor (beta chain) was identified in a study of early T cells in non-severe SARS-CoV-2 infection. Unique molecular identifiers were added to individual cDNA molecules. TCRdb re-analysed the 5' RACE reads in MiXCR, keeping a single row per CDR3 protein. The sample has some 53,000 distinct CDR3 sequences, 7% to 9% seen once. J lost 7 bases, V lost 3 bases, and 12 bases had no gene match. CDR1 is DFQATT, CDR2 SNEGSKA, per germline (reference sequence). The CDR3 spans 14 residues. The chain links TRBV20-1 to TRBJ2-7; 7 bases are shared with TRBD1. What was sequenced was whole blood. The sequence came from an adult who was a healthcare worker with PCR-confirmed SARS-CoV-2 infection or an uninfected control (not recorded which). The CDR3, as DNA: TGCAGTGCTAGTAGTGACAGGGTCCTTGGGGAGCAGTACTTC. It is translated as CSASSDRVLGEQYF.